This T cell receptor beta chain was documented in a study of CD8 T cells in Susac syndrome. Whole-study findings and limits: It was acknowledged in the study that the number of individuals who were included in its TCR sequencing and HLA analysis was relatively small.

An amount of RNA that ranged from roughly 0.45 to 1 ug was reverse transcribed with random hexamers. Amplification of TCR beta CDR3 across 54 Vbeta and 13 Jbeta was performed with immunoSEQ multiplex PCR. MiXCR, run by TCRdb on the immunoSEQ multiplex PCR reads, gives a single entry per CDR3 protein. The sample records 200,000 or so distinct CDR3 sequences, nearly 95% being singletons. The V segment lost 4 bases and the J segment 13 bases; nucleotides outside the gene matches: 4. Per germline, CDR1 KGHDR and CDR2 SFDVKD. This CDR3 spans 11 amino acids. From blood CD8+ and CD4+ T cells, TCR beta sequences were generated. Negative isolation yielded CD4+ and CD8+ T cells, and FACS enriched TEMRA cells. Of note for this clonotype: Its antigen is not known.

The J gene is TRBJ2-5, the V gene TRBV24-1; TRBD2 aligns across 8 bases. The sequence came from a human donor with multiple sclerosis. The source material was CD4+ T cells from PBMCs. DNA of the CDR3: TGTGCCACCAGTGACGGGACTAGTTCGTACTTC. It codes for CATSDGTSSYF.